One and the same sample provided the 25 T cell receptor beta chains below, sequenced in a study of T cell responses to AZD1222 COVID-19 vaccine. Sequenced by immunoSEQ multiplex PCR; TCRdb stores in-frame clones only, minus some. The sample holds about 140,000 clones, roughly 92% seen once. This material consisted of peripheral blood, taken on day 0 of AZD1222 vaccination. These receptors came from an adult in good health.

The chain uses TRBV5-1 and TRBJ1-4, with 7 bases fitting TRBD1. Unmatched junction bases numbered 4, after V lost 3 bases and J lost 2 bases. CDR1 and CDR2 from the germline V gene are SGHRS and YFSETQ. This CDR3 region has 15 residues. CDR3 nucleotides: TGCGCCAGCAGCTCCCGACAGGGCACTAATGAAAAACTGTTTTTT. Translating gives CASSSRQGTNEKLFF.

This rearrangement joins TRBV7-3 to TRBJ1-1; D uncertain. Trimming cost V 6 bases and J 5 bases, with 16 bases left between them. CDR1 and CDR2 (germline): SGHTA, FQGTGA. The CDR3 extends over 14 amino acids. CDR3 protein: CASSREGWRTEAFF. CDR3 DNA: TGTGCCAGCAGTCGGGAGGGATGGCGGACTGAAGCTTTCTTT.

V gene TRBV5-1 combines with J gene TRBJ1-5, with TRBD1 identical over 7 bases. The germline CDR1 and CDR2 sequences are SGHRS and YFSETQ. Losses at the gene ends were 2 bases for V and 7 bases for J; bases not matched to a gene: 3. CDR3 size: 13 residues. The CDR3, as DNA: TGCGCCAGCAGCTTTTCAGGGGGACAGCCCCAGCATTTT. Translated, it gives CASSFSGGQPQHF.

Worth noting for this clone: This CDR3 fails to terminate in the conserved phenylalanine or tryptophan, so it likely reflects a read error. It is unclear where the CDR3 begins or ends on the DNA, so no DNA is shown, and the CDR3 is as TCRdb lists it. The CDR3 sequence: CARSLGQGQ. The V gene is TRBV5-3, the J gene TRBJ1-1; TRBD1, as called in the table, went unchecked against the DNA. TRBV5-3 counts as an open reading frame of uncertain function. The CDR3 has 9 amino acids, counting both end residues.

The chain has TRBV12-5 and TRBJ2-3; 7 bases map to TRBD1. V was clipped by 6 bases and J by 3 bases; unmatched bases: 9. The CDR3 is 15 residues long. The germline gives CDR1 LGHNT, CDR2 FRNRAP. CDR3 in DNA: TGTGCTAGTGGGCCCGGGACAGAAGAAACAGATACGCAGTATTTT. Translated, it gives CASGPGTEETDTQYF.

This clone was observed a single time. CDR3 region: CASSLRTSPGEQYF. Here the CDR3 DNA reads TGTGCCAGCAGTTTAAGGACCTCCCCGGGGGAGCAGTACTTC. V and J are TRBV6-5 and TRBJ2-7; weak D call: TRBD2 (5 bases). Germline V gives CDR1 MNHEY, CDR2 SVGAGI. The CDR3 totals 14 residues. V was trimmed by 4 bases and J by 7 bases, leaving 17 bases between them.

This clone was detected only a few times. The V call is TRBV18, the J call TRBJ1-2, with no clear D. The V gene's germline CDR1 is KGHSH and CDR2 LQKENI. V lost 2 bases, J lost 1 base, and 14 bases lay in between. The CDR3 is 16 amino acids. For the CDR3, the DNA is TGTGCCAGCTCACCAATCGGGCGGCTTATTAACTATGGCTACACCTTC. Residues: CASSPIGRLINYGYTF.

The J gene is TRBJ2-7, the V gene TRBV27; 7 bases map to TRBD1. V was clipped by 4 bases and J by 3 bases; unmatched bases: 15. The CDR3 loop spans 17 amino acids. CDR1 MNHEY and CDR2 SMNVEV come from the germline V gene (reference sequence). This CDR3 is CASSSHLRDSMGYEQYF. For the CDR3, the DNA is TGTGCCAGCAGTTCCCATTTACGGGACAGTATGGGCTACGAGCAGTACTTC.

This chain uses TRBV5-1 with TRBJ2-3; 7 nucleotides match TRBD1. The V gene end was trimmed by 7 bases and the J gene end by 4 bases; junction bases not matched to a gene: 9. The germline V gene encodes CDR1 SGHRS and CDR2 YFSETQ. The CDR3 is made up of 14 amino acids. In DNA form, the CDR3 reads TGCGCCAGCGGAACTCAAGGGGGCGCAGATACGCAGTATTTT. Its protein is CASGTQGGADTQYF. Filled out from reference TRBV5-1 and TRBJ2-3, the complete variable domain reads KAGVTQTPRYLIKTRGQQVTLSCSPISGHRSVSWYQQTPGQGLQFLFEYFSETQRNKGNFPGRFSGRQFSNSRSEMNVSTLELGDSALYLCASGTQGGADTQYFGPGTRLTVL.

The chain employs TRBV6-5 and TRBJ1-1, with 7 bases identical to TRBD1. V shed 4 bases, J shed 1 base, and the junction held 6 bases outside the gene matches. Germline V lookup: CDR1 MNHEY, CDR2 SVGAGI. The CDR3 loop spans 15 amino acids. The CDR3 coding sequence is TGTGCCAGCAGTTCGGTGGACAGGAGGAACACTGAAGCTTTCTTT. Encoded protein: CASSSVDRRNTEAFF.

This chain uses TRBV19 with TRBJ1-5; no clear D gene. Germline V gives CDR1 LNHDA, CDR2 SQIVND (reference sequence). This CDR3 contains 19 residues. Trimming stripped 1 base from V and 4 bases from J, with 23 bases between. CDR3 loop: CASSIGSRGRSLYNQPQHF. The CDR3, as DNA: TGTGCCAGTAGTATAGGGTCCCGAGGCAGGAGCCTCTATAATCAGCCCCAGCATTTT.

This chain connects TRBV5-4 to TRBJ2-7; D is perhaps TRBD2 (6 bases). CDR3 length: 15 amino acids. CDR1 is SGHNT and CDR2 is YYREEE in the germline V gene (reference sequence). The germline V and J ends were trimmed by 2 bases and 4 bases, with 16 bases remaining between them. The CDR3 region is CASSFFGRGSYEQYF. The CDR3 bases are TGTGCCAGCAGCTTTTTCGGGAGAGGCTCTTACGAGCAGTACTTC.

CDR3 region: CASTGDRLNTEAFF. The CDR3, as DNA: TGTGCCAGTACCGGGGACAGGTTGAACACTGAAGCTTTCTTT. The V call is TRBV19, the J call TRBJ1-1; TRBD1 matches 8 bases. CDR1 and CDR2 from the germline V gene are LNHDA and SQIVND (reference sequence). Germline trimming cut 7 bases from V and 0 bases from J; bases unmatched to any gene: 4. The CDR3 runs to 14 residues.

The chain links TRBV5-1 to TRBJ1-6, with D perhaps TRBD1 (5 bases). Looked up from germline, CDR1 is SGHRS and CDR2 is YFSETQ. The CDR3 covers 17 residues. V was trimmed by 0 bases and J by 3 bases, leaving 13 bases between them. The DNA of the CDR3 is TGCGCCAGCAGCTTGGAGCAAGGGGAGGGCTATAATTCACCCCTCCACTTT. Translation: CASSLEQGEGYNSPLHF.

The CDR3 sequence is CASSLGDGQGESEAFF. The CDR3 DNA is TGTGCCAGCAGCTTAGGCGATGGGCAGGGGGAGTCTGAAGCTTTCTTT. The chain joins TRBV7-3 to TRBJ1-1, with TRBD1 matching 7 bases. Germline lookup yields CDR1 SGHTA and CDR2 FQGTGA. Trimming removed 2 bases from V and 6 bases from J; junction bases left unmatched: 12. The CDR3 consists of 16 residues.

This chain links TRBV5-4 with TRBJ1-2, with no clear D. This CDR3 is 11 amino acids long. The ends were cut back, 0 bases at V and 7 bases at J, with 4 bases in the middle. CDR1 SGHNT and CDR2 YYREEE come from the germline V gene (reference sequence). In DNA, the CDR3 is TGTGCCAGCAGCTTGGCCGGTGGCTACACCTTC. This codes for CASSLAGGYTF.

The genes are TRBV5-6 and TRBJ1-1; no firm D call. Per the germline V gene, CDR1 is SGHDT and CDR2 is YYEEEE. The length of the CDR3 is 13 residues. Trimming removed 0 bases at V and 5 bases at J, with 8 bases between. The CDR3 is CASSLAGKTEAFF. DNA for the CDR3: TGTGCCAGCAGCTTGGCCGGGAAGACTGAAGCTTTCTTT.

The chain couples TRBV5-1 to TRBJ1-3; D is undetermined. V lost 4 bases and J lost 4, with 15 bases in between. CDR3 length: 15 amino acids. In germline, CDR1 is SGHRS, CDR2 YFSETQ. DNA of the CDR3: TGCGCCAGCAGCCCCCTGGCGGGAGGGGGAAACACCATATATTTT. This codes for CASSPLAGGGNTIYF.

The chain recombines TRBV10-2 with TRBJ1-2; TRBD1 matches 7 bases. Germline V gives CDR1 WSHSY, CDR2 SAAADI. The trim removed 8 bases at V and 3 bases at J, leaving 3 bases unmatched. There are 12 residues in the CDR3. CDR3 DNA sequence: TGCGCCAGCGGGGGGACAGACTATGGCTACACCTTC. Translation: CASGGTDYGYTF.

The J gene is TRBJ1-3, the V gene TRBV9; TRBD1 is a possible D gene (6 bases). Germline V gene sequence: CDR1 SGDLS, CDR2 YYNGEE. Trimming removed 0 bases from V and 6 bases from J, with 13 bases in between. The length of the CDR3 is 15 residues. The CDR3 protein is CASSVEGGAENTIYF. The CDR3, as DNA: TGTGCCAGCAGCGTAGAGGGGGGCGCCGAAAACACCATATATTTT. The whole variable domain, filled in from reference TRBV9 and TRBJ1-3, reads DSGVTQTPKHLITATGQRVTLRCSPRSGDLSVYWYQQSLDQGLQFLIQYYNGEERAKGNILERFSAQQFPDLHSELNLSSLELGDSALYFCASSVEGGAENTIYFGEGSWLTVV.

This sequence joins TRBV5-1 and TRBJ2-3, with 9 bases lining up with TRBD2. The V segment lost 4 bases and the J segment 3 bases; nucleotides outside the gene matches: 9. The length of the CDR3 is 16 residues. CDR1 is SGHRS and CDR2 is YFSETQ in the germline V gene. In DNA form, the CDR3 reads TGCGCCAGCAGCAGGATAGCGGGAGCTGGGACAGATACGCAGTATTTT. This sequence encodes CASSRIAGAGTDTQYF.

V usage is TRBV11-2 and J usage is TRBJ2-2; 7 positions match TRBD2. V dropped 2 bases and J dropped 4; count of bases not matched to a gene: 10. The CDR3 is made up of 17 amino acids. From germline, CDR1 is SGHAT and CDR2 FQNNGV. The CDR3 spells CASSLNPGGGSTGELFF. CDR3 sequence (DNA): TGTGCCAGCAGCTTAAATCCGGGGGGAGGGAGCACCGGGGAGCTGTTTTTT.

The V gene is TRBV13, the J gene TRBJ2-7; D may be TRBD1 (6 bases). Trimming cost V 2 bases and J 2 bases, with 22 bases left between them. The length of the CDR3 is 18 residues. CDR1 and CDR2 (germline): PRHDT, FYEKMQ (reference sequence). CDR3 DNA: TGTGCCAGCAGCTTATTAGACAGGATCCAAAACGAGCCCTACGAGCAGTACTTC. It yields the protein CASSLLDRIQNEPYEQYF.

This clone was picked up one time. CDR3: CATSDGISANEQFF. CDR3 in DNA: TGTGCCACCAGTGATGGAATTTCGGCCAATGAGCAGTTCTTC. The chain carries TRBV24-1 and TRBJ2-1; D not resolved. Germline V gene lookup returns CDR1 KGHDR and CDR2 SFDVKD. This CDR3 region has 14 residues. Trimming took 3 bases from V and 6 from J, leaving 11 bases between them.

This clone has only a few counts. The CDR3 loop is CASSLGRTHTEAFF. Here the CDR3 DNA reads TGTGCCAGCTCCCTGGGACGGACCCACACTGAAGCTTTCTTT. The chain employs TRBV18 and TRBJ1-1, with D tentatively TRBD1 (5 bases). Germline CDR1 and CDR2: KGHSH and LQKENI. V was shortened by 6 bases and J by 3 bases, with 14 bases between the two germline ends. CDR3 size: 14 residues.